This T cell receptor beta chain came from a study of blood T cell repertoires in COVID-19. For the study at large: From the United States, Italy and Spain came samples of acute and convalescent COVID-19. T cells, B-cell-depleted T cells, or PBMCs provided the cDNA or gDNA that served as material.

This CDR3 is built from 15 residues. The V end was cut by 5 bases, the J end by 1 base, with 14 bases between. CDR1 is SGHTA and CDR2 is FQGNSA in the germline V gene. In the study's own analysis: By means of reference gene primer amplification, nucleated cell counts were estimated. The repertoire was sequenced with immunoSEQ multiplex PCR; TCRdb's copy has only in-frame clones and lacks some. That table gives V, J and clone size, and the DNA gave D and trimming. There are 140,000 to 150,000 clones in the sample; 87% occur only once, and approximately 35% lies in the top ten. Source material: peripheral blood. This TCR was recovered from a man aged 50 or older who had recovered from COVID-19. The rearrangement uses TRBV7-2 and TRBJ1-1, with no clear D. The CDR3 sequence: CASSLIGDSNTEAFF. CDR3 DNA sequence: TGTGCCAGCAGCCTTATCGGGGATTCGAACACTGAAGCTTTCTTT.